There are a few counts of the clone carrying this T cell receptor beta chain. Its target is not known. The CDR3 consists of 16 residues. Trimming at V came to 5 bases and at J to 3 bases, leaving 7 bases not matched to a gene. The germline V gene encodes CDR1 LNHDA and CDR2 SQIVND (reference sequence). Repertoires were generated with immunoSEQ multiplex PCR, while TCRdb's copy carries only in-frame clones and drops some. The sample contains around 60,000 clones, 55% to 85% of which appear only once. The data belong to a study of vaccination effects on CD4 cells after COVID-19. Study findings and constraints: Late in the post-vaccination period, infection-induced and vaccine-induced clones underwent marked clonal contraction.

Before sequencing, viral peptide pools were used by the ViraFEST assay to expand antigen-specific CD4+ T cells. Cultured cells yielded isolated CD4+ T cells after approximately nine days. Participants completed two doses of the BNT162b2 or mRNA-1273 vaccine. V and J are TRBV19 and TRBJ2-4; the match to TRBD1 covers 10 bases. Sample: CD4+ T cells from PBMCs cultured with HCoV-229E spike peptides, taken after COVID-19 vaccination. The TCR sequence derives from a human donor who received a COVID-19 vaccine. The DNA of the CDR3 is TGTGCCAGTAGTGGCGGGACAGGGGAAATCAAAAACATTCAGTACTTC. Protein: CASSGGTGEIKNIQYF.